Listed here are 9 T cell receptor beta chains from one sample, sequenced in a study. TCRdb called the RT-PCR reads again in MiXCR, with one record for every CDR3 protein. This table has 550,000 to 750,000 distinct CDR3 sequences, approximately 15% appearing once. Sequencing was performed on memory CD4+ T cells from blood. The receptors stem from a female donor in good health, serving as a healthy control.

This clonotype was picked up a small number of times. The chain carries TRBV28 and TRBJ2-1; D may be TRBD2 (6 bases). The CDR3 extends over 16 amino acids. The germline V gene has CDR1 MDHEN and CDR2 SYDVKM. Trimming cost V 2 bases and J 5 bases, with 16 bases left between them. In DNA form, the CDR3 reads TGTGCCAGCAGTTTACCTAGCGCGGGGTTTAACAATGAGCAGTTCTTC. It yields the protein CASSLPSAGFNNEQFF.

This chain joins TRBV24-1 and TRBJ2-3; weak D call: TRBD2 (7 bases). Germline CDR1 reads KGHDR; CDR2 reads SFDVKD. The V gene lost 9 bases and the J gene lost 0 bases, with 24 bases spanning the gap. CDR3 length: 18 amino acids. CDR3 amino acids: CATGGAGRANPSTDTQYF. CDR3 sequence (DNA): TGTGCCACCGGGGGGGCGGGACGAGCCAATCCTAGCACAGATACGCAGTATTTT.

There are a few counts of this clonotype. V usage is TRBV7-2 and J usage is TRBJ2-3, with 11 bases identical to TRBD2. The germline CDR1 and CDR2 sequences are SGHTA and FQGNSA. The CDR3 consists of 19 residues. V lost 2 bases and J lost 1; bases outside the gene matches: 11. This chain's CDR3 is CASSLSWFALAGGTDTQYF. The CDR3 DNA reads TGTGCCAGCAGCTTATCCTGGTTTGCACTAGCGGGAGGCACAGATACGCAGTATTTT.

The chain employs TRBV20-1 and TRBJ1-1; D might be TRBD1 (5 bases). Germline CDR1 reads DFQATT; CDR2 reads SNEGSKA (reference sequence). V was clipped by 3 bases and J by 3 bases, with 17 bases between them. CDR3 length equals 15 residues. CDR3 residues: CSASTGRLLDTEAFF. CDR3 DNA: TGCAGTGCTAGCACGGGGCGCCTCCTGGACACTGAAGCTTTCTTT.

This chain connects TRBV5-8 to TRBJ1-5; D is undetermined. The V gene lost 1 base and the J gene lost 1 base, with 12 bases spanning the gap. This CDR3 spans 16 amino acids. In germline, CDR1 is SGHTS, CDR2 YDEGEE. In DNA, the CDR3 is TGTGCCAGCAGCTTGTCGCTCTCGAGGAGCAATCAGCCCCAGCATTTT. This codes for CASSLSLSRSNQPQHF.

This sequence joins TRBV5-1 and TRBJ1-1, with D perhaps TRBD1 (6 bases). Between the trimmed V and J ends, which lost 4 bases and 0 bases, there was a span of 13 bases. Germline loops: CDR1 SGHRS, CDR2 YFSETQ. The CDR3 length is 15 residues. This chain's CDR3 is CASSAGGRVNTEAFF. The DNA of the CDR3 is TGCGCCAGCAGCGCTGGGGGCAGGGTGAACACTGAAGCTTTCTTT.

This clonotype was detected a few times. V usage is TRBV7-9 and J usage is TRBJ2-1; D perhaps matches TRBD1 (6 bases). Trimming took 5 bases from V and 8 from J, leaving 16 bases between them. Germline V gives CDR1 SEHNR, CDR2 FQNEAQ (reference sequence). The length of the CDR3 is 14 residues. This CDR3 is CASSPLGAVDEQFF. CDR3 in DNA: TGTGCCAGCAGCCCCTTGGGGGCGGTCGATGAGCAGTTCTTC.

V and J are TRBV15 and TRBJ1-5; D is possibly TRBD1 (5 bases). Trimming left V 0 bases short and J 2 bases short, with 11 bases between. The CDR3 runs 16 residues. From germline, CDR1 is LNHNV and CDR2 YYDKDF (reference sequence). This chain's CDR3 is CATSREGRAGNQPQHF. In DNA form, the CDR3 reads TGTGCCACCAGCAGAGAAGGCAGGGCCGGCAATCAGCCCCAGCATTTT.

The chain carries TRBV27 and TRBJ1-2, with D perhaps matching TRBD1 (6 bases). CDR1 and CDR2 from the germline V gene are MNHEY and SMNVEV (reference sequence). The V end was cut by 5 bases, the J end by 4 bases, with 11 bases between. The CDR3 totals 13 residues. The CDR3 loop is CASSQGYLYGYTF. The CDR3 DNA is TGTGCCAGCAGTCAGGGGTACCTCTATGGCTACACCTTC.